The 10 T cell receptor beta chains listed next were all sequenced from one sample in a study of blood T cell repertoires in COVID-19. Assay: immunoSEQ multiplex PCR; the TCRdb copy retains only in-frame clones and omits some. The profile shows 150,000 to 200,000 clones, over 75% of them singletons. Sequencing input: peripheral blood. All receptors come from a human donor with active or convalescent COVID-19. The donor label of this sample is uncertain.

The chain carries TRBV20-1 and TRBJ2-7; 9 nucleotides align to TRBD2. Per the germline V gene, CDR1 is DFQATT and CDR2 is SNEGSKA (reference sequence). Germline trimming cut 3 bases from V and 0 bases from J; bases unmatched to any gene: 3. This CDR3 contains 14 residues. Written as DNA, the CDR3 is TGCAGTGCTAGTGAGCGGGGGGCCTCCTACGAGCAGTACTTC. Amino acids: CSASERGASYEQYF.

This chain joins TRBV7-8 and TRBJ1-2; D possibly corresponds to TRBD1 (6 bases). This CDR3 is built from 12 residues. Between the trimmed V and J ends, which lost 5 bases and 7 bases, there was a span of 11 bases. Germline values: CDR1 SGHVS, CDR2 FQNEAQ. This chain's CDR3 is CASSQDRSGYTF. The CDR3 region has the DNA TGTGCCAGCAGCCAAGACAGGTCTGGCTACACCTTC.

The rearrangement joins TRBV6-5 to TRBJ1-5; TRBD1 matches 7 bases. V shed 5 bases, J shed 0 bases, and the junction held 4 bases outside the gene matches. Germline CDR1 is MNHEY and CDR2 is SVGAGI. The CDR3 spans 15 residues. For the CDR3, the DNA is TGTGCCAGCAGTCGACAGGGAAATAGCAATCAGCCCCAGCATTTT. Translated: CASSRQGNSNQPQHF.

The chain recombines TRBV2 with TRBJ1-5; TRBD1 might be the D (5 bases). There are 15 residues in the CDR3. In germline, CDR1 is SNHLY, CDR2 FYNNEI. Trimming took off 4 bases at V and 5 bases at J, with 15 bases between the two ends. The CDR3 DNA is TGTGCCAGCAGTGTTGGCAGGGCTAGGGATCAGCCCCAGCATTTT. As protein: CASSVGRARDQPQHF.

The chain carries TRBV5-1 and TRBJ2-7, with 9 positions matching TRBD1. V gave up 8 bases and J gave up 3 bases; unmatched junction bases: 12. Germline V gives CDR1 SGHRS, CDR2 YFSETQ. The CDR3 spans 15 residues. The CDR3 bases are TGCGCCAGTACAACCGGGACAGGGTTTAGCTACGAGCAGTACTTC. The encoded protein is CASTTGTGFSYEQYF.

The V and J genes are TRBV6-5 and TRBJ2-3; no clear D gene. CDR3 size: 12 residues. Germline CDR1 and CDR2: MNHEY and SVGAGI. Trimming cost V 7 bases and J 4 bases, with 9 bases left between them. The CDR3 DNA follows: TGTGCCAGCATTCTTCCCCCAGATACGCAGTATTTT. It yields the protein CASILPPDTQYF.

The CDR3 here is CASSSWTSGGHRETQYF. The DNA for the CDR3 is TGTGCCAGCAGTTCCTGGACTAGCGGGGGGCATAGGGAGACCCAGTACTTC. This chain joins TRBV6-2 or TRBV6-3 and TRBJ2-5; 14 positions match TRBD2. The CDR3 totals 17 residues. Germline loops: CDR1 MNHEY, CDR2 SVGEGT. Trimming at V came to 4 bases and at J to 5 bases, leaving 9 bases not matched to a gene.

The chain carries TRBV28 and TRBJ1-2; D not certain. This CDR3 spans 13 amino acids. CDR1 is MDHEN and CDR2 is SYDVKM in the germline V gene. Trimming removed 4 bases from V and 4 bases from J, with 10 bases in between. The CDR3 nucleotides are TGTGCCAGCAGTTCTGGACTGATCTATGGCTACACCTTC. Its translation: CASSSGLIYGYTF.

The chain joins TRBV9 to TRBJ1-1; TRBD1 aligns across 8 bases. The CDR3 extends over 14 amino acids. CDR1 and CDR2 (germline): SGDLS, YYNGEE. The trim removed 3 bases at V and 4 bases at J, leaving 5 bases unmatched. This CDR3 is CASSDGTGITEAFF. In DNA form, the CDR3 reads TGTGCCAGCAGCGACGGGACAGGAATCACTGAAGCTTTCTTT.

The chain recombines TRBV27 with TRBJ2-7; TRBD1 agrees at 7 bases. The CDR3 totals 14 residues. V dropped 6 bases and J dropped 1; count of bases not matched to a gene: 6. Per germline, CDR1 MNHEY and CDR2 SMNVEV (reference sequence). The CDR3 bases are TGTGCCAGCAGGTGGGACAGTGCTTCCTACGAGCAGTACTTC. It translates to CASRWDSASYEQYF.